This T cell receptor (beta chain) was sequenced in a study of cytomegalovirus exposure and HLA in healthy donors. The PCR was carried out with 60 Vbeta primers and 13 Jbeta primers. Study processing details: An analysis that came later counted roughly 80 million unique TCR beta chains, approximately 10 million shared. Method: immunoSEQ multiplex PCR; TCRdb's copy keeps in-frame clones and lacks some. V, J and clone size were drawn from that table, and D and trimming were deduced from the DNA. The sample lists roughly 90,000 clones, about 81% occurring once. With 3 bases clipped from V and 4 bases from J, the junction kept 6 bases outside the gene matches. This CDR3 region has 16 residues. Germline V gene lookup returns CDR1 SGHTA and CDR2 FQGNSA. To note about this clone: The antigen is undetermined.

Regarding the study as a whole: Sequencing depth roughly uniform across donors was assumed in presence/absence analyses. Many donors shared some public TCRs, even though most TCR sequences were rare. Being indistinguishable, some V segments were excluded, TRBV6-2 and TRBV6-3 among them.

This rearrangement joins TRBV7-2 to TRBJ2-2; 9 bases line up with TRBD1. Material: PBMCs. This receptor was taken from a man younger than 35 in good health and CMV-seronegative. This CDR3 reads CASSLSGQGFTGELFF. DNA for the CDR3: TGTGCCAGCAGCTTGTCGGGACAGGGTTTCACCGGGGAGCTGTTTTTT.